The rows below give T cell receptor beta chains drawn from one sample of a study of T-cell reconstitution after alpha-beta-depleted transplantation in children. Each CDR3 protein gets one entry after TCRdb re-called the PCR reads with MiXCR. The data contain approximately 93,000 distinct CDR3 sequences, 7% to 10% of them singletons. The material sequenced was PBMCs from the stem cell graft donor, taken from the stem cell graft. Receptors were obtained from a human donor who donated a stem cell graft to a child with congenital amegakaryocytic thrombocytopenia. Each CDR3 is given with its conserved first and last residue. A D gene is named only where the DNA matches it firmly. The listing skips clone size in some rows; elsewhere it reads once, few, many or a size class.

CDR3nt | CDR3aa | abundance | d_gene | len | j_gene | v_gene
TGCAGCGTTGACAGGGGTGGCACCGGGGAGCTGTTTTTT | CSVDRGGTGELFF | many | NA | 13 | TRBJ2-2 | TRBV29-1
TGCGCCAGCAGCTGGACTAGCGGGACTAGTAACGAGCAGTACTTC | CASSWTSGTSNEQYF | many | TRBD2 | 15 | TRBJ2-7 | TRBV5-1
TGCAGTGCTAGAGACCCTAGCGGGAGCGTTGGGGCCAACGTCCTGACTTTC | CSARDPSGSVGANVLTF | many | TRBD2 | 17 | TRBJ2-6 | TRBV20-1
TGTGCCAGCAGTGAATATCGATCCACTGAAGCTTTCTTT | CASSEYRSTEAFF | few | NA | 13 | TRBJ1-1 | TRBV25-1
TGTGCCAGCTCCCCGGGGGTGGCCGCGGCTTTCTTT | CASSPGVAAAFF | many | NA | 12 | TRBJ1-1 | TRBV12-3/TRBV12-4
TGTGCCAGCAGTTTGAGACAGTACAATCAGCCCCAGCATTTT | CASSLRQYNQPQHF | many | NA | 14 | TRBJ1-5 | TRBV12-3/TRBV12-4
TGCAGCGTTGAGATCAGCCCAGATACGCAGTATTTT | CSVEISPDTQYF | few | NA | 12 | TRBJ2-3 | TRBV29-1
TGTGCCAGCAGCTTATACGGGCAGGCGCCTGGAAACACCATATATTTT | CASSLYGQAPGNTIYF | NA | NA | 16 | TRBJ1-3 | TRBV7-2
TGCGCCAGCAGCCGGGAAATAGGGACGGGGAAGGACGAGCAGTACTTC | CASSREIGTGKDEQYF | many | NA | 16 | TRBJ2-7 | TRBV5-1
TGTGCCAGCAGCCCCCTCGGGAGCTCTGGAAACACCATATATTTT | CASSPLGSSGNTIYF | many | NA | 15 | TRBJ1-3 | TRBV3-1
TGCAGTGCTTTGGGGACTAGCGGAATCGGGGAGCTGTTTTTT | CSALGTSGIGELFF | many | TRBD2 | 14 | TRBJ2-2 | TRBV20-1
TGCAGTGCTAGCTGGATTATACAGGGGAGCACTGAAGCTTTCTTT | CSASWIIQGSTEAFF | many | TRBD1 | 15 | TRBJ1-1 | TRBV20-1
TGCAGCGTTGAATTCCGGCGGATAGATACGCAGTATTTT | CSVEFRRIDTQYF | medium-sized | NA | 13 | TRBJ2-3 | TRBV29-1
TGCAGTGCCACTGGGTGGGCAGGGCGGAACTCCTACGAGCAGTACTTC | CSATGWAGRNSYEQYF | NA | NA | 16 | TRBJ2-7 | TRBV20-1
TGCAGTGCAACTAGCGGGCGCTCATACAATGAGCAGTTCTTC | CSATSGRSYNEQFF | many | TRBD2 | 14 | TRBJ2-1 | TRBV20-1
TGTGCCAGCAGCTCGACCTGGGGACAGGGCGACGAGCAGTACTTC | CASSSTWGQGDEQYF | NA | TRBD1 | 15 | TRBJ2-7 | TRBV5-6
TGTGCCAGCAGCGGCAAGCGTGGGCTACTCCAAGAGACCCAGTACTTC | CASSGKRGLLQETQYF | many | NA | 16 | TRBJ2-5 | TRBV5-4
TGTGCCAGCAGCCCAGTCGGGACCGGTGCCCGGGAGCTGTTTTTT | CASSPVGTGARELFF | NA | NA | 15 | TRBJ2-2 | TRBV7-2
TGTGCCAGCAGTTCGTCCCCGACAGGGTGGTCCTACAATGAGCAGTTCTTC | CASSSSPTGWSYNEQFF | many | TRBD1 | 17 | TRBJ2-1 | TRBV5-5
TGCAGCACCGTTGACAGCAGTGTCTTCGGCTACACCTTC | CSTVDSSVFGYTF | medium-sized | NA | 13 | TRBJ1-2 | TRBV29-1
TGCAGTGTGGTGACCACGGAAGCTTTCTTT | CSVVTTEAFF | many | NA | 10 | TRBJ1-1 | TRBV29-1
TGTGCCAGCAGCTTTAACGGGATGGGCCAAGAGACCCAGTACTTC | CASSFNGMGQETQYF | NA | NA | 15 | TRBJ2-5 | TRBV7-2
TGCAGTGCTGTGCCGGGACAGCTAACCTACGAGCAGTACTTC | CSAVPGQLTYEQYF | many | TRBD1 | 14 | TRBJ2-7 | TRBV20-1
TGTGCCAGCAGCTTAGAGGGCGGCCCCACAGATACGCAGTATTTT | CASSLEGGPTDTQYF | many | NA | 15 | TRBJ2-3 | TRBV7-2
TGCAGTGCTACAGCTCGTAGACTCTTAGCGGGTGAGCAGTTCTTC | CSATARRLLAGEQFF | many | TRBD2 | 15 | TRBJ2-1 | TRBV20-1
TGTGCCAGCGACAGGGGGCGTGGGGTCACTGAAGCTTTCTTT | CASDRGRGVTEAFF | many | TRBD1 | 14 | TRBJ1-1 | TRBV12-3/TRBV12-4
TGTGCCAGCAGTTCCACTAGCGGGAGTTTTATGGGTTTCACCGGGGAGCTGTTTTTT | CASSSTSGSFMGFTGELFF | many | TRBD2 | 19 | TRBJ2-2 | TRBV5-6
TGTGCCTGGAGTGTACAATTGGGGGGCGGGAACACTGAAGCTTTCTTT | CAWSVQLGGGNTEAFF | NA | NA | 16 | TRBJ1-1 | TRBV30
TGTGCCAGCAGCGTAGAGGGCGGGGGGGCGAATGAGCAGTTCTTC | CASSVEGGGANEQFF | NA | TRBD2 | 15 | TRBJ2-1 | TRBV9
TGTGCCAGCAGTTACGCCAGGGACAGTGGGTACGAGCAGTACTTC | CASSYARDSGYEQYF | many | TRBD1 | 15 | TRBJ2-7 | TRBV6-5
TGCAGCGTCCCCCTGGGGGGCGGATTGAACTATGGCTACACCTTC | CSVPLGGGLNYGYTF | many | NA | 15 | TRBJ1-2 | TRBV29-1
TGTGCCAGCAGTACACGCCCCCATCAAAGTCTGGACAATGAGCAGTTCTTC | CASSTRPHQSLDNEQFF | few | NA | 17 | TRBJ2-1 | TRBV28
TGTGCCAGCAGACTAGGGAGCGGGAACTCCTACGAGCAGTACTTC | CASRLGSGNSYEQYF | few | TRBD2 | 15 | TRBJ2-7 | TRBV27
TGCAGTGCTAGCGTGGGACTAGGGCGAACTAATGAAAAACTGTTTTTT | CSASVGLGRTNEKLFF | many | NA | 16 | TRBJ1-4 | TRBV20-1
TGTGCCAGCTCACCACGGCCAGGGGGCTTCGACTTAGGTGGCTACACCTTC | CASSPRPGGFDLGGYTF | many | TRBD1 | 17 | TRBJ1-2 | TRBV18
TGCAGTGCTCCCGGGACTAGCGGGGTTTCGGTGGATGAGCAGTTCTTC | CSAPGTSGVSVDEQFF | many | TRBD2 | 16 | TRBJ2-1 | TRBV20-1
TGTGCCAGCAGTCGTTGGGCACAGATAGAAGCTTTCTTT | CASSRWAQIEAFF | many | NA | 13 | TRBJ1-1 | TRBV5-6
TGTGCCAGCAGGGGGACTAGCGGGGGGGTCACCGGGGAGCTGTTTTTT | CASRGTSGGVTGELFF | NA | TRBD2 | 16 | TRBJ2-2 | TRBV6-1
TGCAGTGCCCAACTAGCGGGGGGGAACAATGAGCAGTTCTTC | CSAQLAGGNNEQFF | many | TRBD2 | 14 | TRBJ2-1 | TRBV20-1
TGTGCCAGCAGTTTCTCGGGCTATGGCTACACCTTC | CASSFSGYGYTF | many | NA | 12 | TRBJ1-2 | TRBV12-3/TRBV12-4
TGTGCCAGCAGCTATCAGGGGGCTGAAAAACTGTTTTTT | CASSYQGAEKLFF | many | TRBD1 | 13 | TRBJ1-4 | TRBV7-2
TGCGCCAGCAGCTTCACTAGCGGAAACACCGGGGAGCTGTTTTTT | CASSFTSGNTGELFF | many | TRBD2 | 15 | TRBJ2-2 | TRBV5-1
TGCAGTGCTCCCCTCGGGGGGAGGGACTATGGCTACACCTTC | CSAPLGGRDYGYTF | many | NA | 14 | TRBJ1-2 | TRBV20-1
TGTGCCAGCGTACTATCCCGTGGACAGGGGACAGATACGCAGTATTTT | CASVLSRGQGTDTQYF | few | TRBD1 | 16 | TRBJ2-3 | TRBV12-3/TRBV12-4